This TCR beta chain is from a study of OX40 agonist ivuxolimab in advanced cancers. About the study as a whole: The costimulatory receptor OX40 (CD134) was targeted by ivuxolimab, a fully human IgG2 agonistic monoclonal antibody. Partial responses occurred in three dose-escalation patients, of whom one had hepatocellular carcinoma and two had cutaneous melanoma. Patients were allowed to have had prior anti-PD-1, anti-PD-L1 or anti-CTLA-4 therapy, and roughly 40% of the dose-escalation patients had been treated with checkpoint inhibitors. The purpose of peripheral TCRbeta sequencing was to test whether ivuxolimab changed TCR sequence diversity and led to clonal T-cell expansion. The paper describes the monotherapy dose-escalation part (N of about 52 patients) of the phase I trial of ivuxolimab. A male proportion of 82.7% and a mean age of roughly 58 years, ranging from about 23 to 90, were recorded for the dose-escalation cohort. Intravenous ivuxolimab was administered to patients every 2 weeks at six dose levels: 0.01, 0.1, 0.3, 1.5, 3 and 10 mg/kg. Of the 52 patients in dose escalation, about 20 had hepatocellular carcinoma, approximately 15 had melanoma, 9 had renal cell carcinoma and 9 had head and neck cancer.

The paper as a whole reports these results and caveats: Low levels of normalized T-cell clonal expansion were also shown by some nonresponding patients. The antigen specificity of the clonally expanded peripheral T cells was not determined. After ivuxolimab, more expanded clones were found on average in CD8+ T cells than in CD4+ T cells. Partial responders in the 0.1-3.0 mg/kg groups had among the lowest normalized peripheral clonal expansion, especially among CD8+ T cells. At doses of 0.1 to 3.0 mg/kg, clonal expansion of both CD4+ and CD8+ blood T cells was observed from baseline to week 6.

As concerns this clone: Its recognized antigen is unknown. No qualities accompany the bases; no much larger clone lies one base away.

Patients with autoimmune disease history or receiving systemic immunosuppression were excluded from the trial. Peripheral blood for TCR sequencing was drawn from every dose cohort at baseline, at cycle 4 day 1 and at cycle 7 day 1. The samples were drawn from a first-in-human, open-label, multicenter phase I dose-escalation trial of ivuxolimab. Adults with locally advanced or metastatic head and neck squamous cell, hepatocellular, melanoma or renal cell carcinoma were enrolled in the trial. Before TCR sequencing, CD4+ T cells and CD8+ T cells from peripheral blood were sorted into separate populations. Genomic DNA was extracted from sorted cells for sequencing of the TCRbeta CDR3 region. The immunoSEQ Assay was used to sequence the TCRbeta CDR3 regions. TCRdb obtained this table from immuneACCESS and retained in-frame rearrangements with V and J assigned. These tables miss some clones; where compared with another copy, unresolved V genes account for less than half of the shortfall, and the remainder is unexplained. This sample has 45,000 to 55,000 clones in its table, and about 83% of those were observed once. Of the sample, roughly 1.2% is held by the ten largest clones.

From the cysteine up to the phenylalanine, the CDR3 has a length of 14 residues. Only the CDR3 portion is preserved as DNA: 42 bases, with reading frame beginning at the first base. At the junction V is shortened by 5 bases and J by 3 bases; bases outside the gene matches: 5. CDR1 SGHNT and CDR2 YENEEA are derived from the germline V gene. Specimen: CD4+ or CD8+ T cells sorted from blood, collected in a trial of the OX40 agonist ivuxolimab. The rearranged segments are TRBV11-3 and TRBJ2-7, and TRBD1 matches 9 of the central bases. This receptor was taken from an adult with an advanced solid tumor such as melanoma, head and neck, liver or kidney cancer. The DNA is TGTGCCAGCAGCGTCGGGACAGGGAACTACGAGCAGTACTTC. Its translation is CASSVGTGNYEQYF. With the portions outside the CDR3 filled from the reference TRBV11-3 and TRBJ2-7 genes, the complete variable region becomes EAGVVQSPRYKIIEKKQPVAFWCNPISGHNTLYWYLQNLGQGPELLIRYENEEAVDDSQLPKDRFSAERLKGVDSTLKIQPAELGDSAVYLCASSVGTGNYEQYFGPGTRLTVT.